One sample yielded the 27 T cell receptor beta chains listed below, sequenced in a study of graft-versus-host responses after intestinal transplantation. The table came from immunoSEQ multiplex PCR; TCRdb's copy has only in-frame clones and leaves some out. In the table there are some 130,000 clones, about 93% of which are singletons. Their antigens are not known. The sequencing used unstimulated CD4+ T cells sorted from spleen or lymph node cells, collected before intestinal transplant. The receptors shown here come from a human donor who received an intestinal transplant.

The gene calls are TRBV11-2 and TRBJ1-5; 7 bases are a match to TRBD1. From germline, CDR1 is SGHAT and CDR2 FQNNGV. The CDR3 consists of 14 residues. Losses at the gene ends were 1 base for V and 4 bases for J; bases not matched to a gene: 1. This chain's CDR3 is CASSLAGGNQPQHF. The CDR3 DNA is TGTGCCAGCAGCTTAGCAGGGGGGAATCAGCCCCAGCATTTT.

This chain links TRBV6-5 with TRBJ2-6, with no clear D. This CDR3 is 14 amino acids long. CDR1 is MNHEY and CDR2 is SVGAGI in the germline V gene. The V and J ends lost 10 bases and 0 bases respectively, with 10 bases between them. CDR3: CATLTISGANVLTF. The CDR3 bases are TGTGCCACCCTAACAATCTCTGGGGCCAACGTCCTGACTTTC.

This clone occurred once. The J gene is TRBJ2-7, the V gene TRBV7-9; TRBD1 matches 12 bases. The V gene's germline CDR1 is SEHNR and CDR2 FQNEAQ (reference sequence). The J segment lost 5 bases and the V segment lost 1 base, leaving 3 bases of the junction unmatched. The CDR3 has 15 residues. CDR3 DNA: TGTGCCAGCAGCTTAGTGGGACAGGGGGCCCACGAGCAGTACTTC. This encodes CASSLVGQGAHEQYF.

This chain links TRBV30 with TRBJ2-1; D ambiguous. Germline-derived CDR1 and CDR2 are GTSNPN and SVGIG (reference sequence). This CDR3 is 11 amino acids long. The V end was cut by 3 bases, the J end by 8 bases, with 8 bases between. DNA for the CDR3: TGTGCCTGGAGCGCTCGGGATGAGCAGTTCTTC. As protein: CAWSARDEQFF.

The V gene is TRBV29-1, the J gene TRBJ1-1; possible D gene TRBD1, 6 bases. From germline, CDR1 is SQVTM and CDR2 ANQGSEA. V shed 4 bases and J shed 5 bases, with 26 bases lying between them. The CDR3 totals 17 residues. CDR3 nucleotides: TGCAGCGTTGTAGGAGTTGAGGACAGTCCAACAGGTACTGAAGCTTTCTTT. Its translation: CSVVGVEDSPTGTEAFF.

The chain links TRBV10-2 to TRBJ2-7, with 9 nucleotides matching TRBD1. CDR3 length: 14 amino acids. V shed 7 bases and J 2 bases; nucleotides not matched to a gene: 6. CDR1 is WSHSY and CDR2 is SAAADI in the germline V gene. CDR3 sequence: CASKPGQGPYEQYF. The CDR3 bases are TGCGCCAGCAAACCGGGACAGGGCCCCTACGAGCAGTACTTC.

The genes are TRBV20-1 and TRBJ1-1; D is uncertain. CDR1 DFQATT and CDR2 SNEGSKA come from the germline V gene (reference sequence). V lost 3 bases and J lost 5, with 4 bases in between. The CDR3 is 10 amino acids. The CDR3 protein is CSASETEAFF. The CDR3 coding sequence is TGCAGTGCTAGTGAGACTGAAGCTTTCTTT.

The genes are TRBV11-2 and TRBJ1-4; D remains unclear. In germline, CDR1 is SGHAT, CDR2 FQNNGV. This CDR3 region has 16 residues. The germline V and J ends were trimmed by 1 base and 0 bases, with 9 bases remaining between them. CDR3 sequence (DNA): TGTGCCAGCAGCTTAGTACCGGACCCAACTAATGAAAAACTGTTTTTT. The encoded protein is CASSLVPDPTNEKLFF. The variable domain in full, with the rest retrieved from reference TRBV11-2 and TRBJ1-4, is EAGVAQSPRYKIIEKRQSVAFWCNPISGHATLYWYQQILGQGPKLLIQFQNNGVVDDSQLPKDRFSAERLKGVDSTLKIQPAKLEDSAVYLCASSLVPDPTNEKLFFGSGTQLSVL.

V is TRBV5-5 and J is TRBJ2-7, with TRBD1 identical over 7 bases. Germline lookup yields CDR1 SGHKS and CDR2 YYEKEE (reference sequence). The CDR3 spans 15 residues. J was trimmed by 0 bases and V by 3 bases; bases with no gene match: 6. The CDR3 nucleotides are TGTGCCAGCAGCTCGATCCGGGACAGCTCCTACGAGCAGTACTTC. Its translation: CASSSIRDSSYEQYF.

The chain recombines TRBV27 with TRBJ2-7, with 7 bases that match TRBD2. The germline gives CDR1 MNHEY, CDR2 SMNVEV (reference sequence). V was clipped by 5 bases and J by 1 base; unmatched bases: 11. The length of the CDR3 is 16 residues. CDR3 amino acids: CASSQPGSGTSYEQYF. The CDR3 DNA is TGTGCCAGCAGTCAGCCGGGGAGCGGGACGTCCTACGAGCAGTACTTC.

The J gene is TRBJ2-5, the V gene TRBV19; perhaps D is TRBD1 or TRBD2 (6 bases each). V was trimmed by 5 bases and J by 5 bases, leaving 15 bases between them. Germline loops: CDR1 LNHDA, CDR2 SQIVND (reference sequence). This CDR3 has 14 amino acids. This CDR3 is CASSPTWGAETQYF. The CDR3 nucleotides read TGTGCCAGTAGTCCCACCTGGGGGGCGGAGACCCAGTACTTC.

This chain uses TRBV4-1 with TRBJ2-1; 9 nucleotides align to TRBD2. V lost 0 bases and J lost 9; bases outside the gene matches: 6. The CDR3 loop spans 15 amino acids. Germline V CDR1 and CDR2: MGHRA, YSYEKL. CDR3 protein: CASSQETSGGGEQFF. In nucleotides, the CDR3 is TGCGCCAGCAGCCAAGAGACTAGCGGAGGGGGTGAGCAGTTCTTC.

V usage is TRBV7-3 and J usage is TRBJ2-1; 13 bases line up with TRBD2. The length of the CDR3 is 18 residues. The germline V gene encodes CDR1 SGHTA and CDR2 FQGTGA. After removal of 2 bases from V and 1 base from J, the junction contained 5 bases not matched to a gene. CDR3 DNA: TGTGCCAGCAGCTTACCCAGGGGACTAGCGGGATCCTACAATGAGCAGTTCTTC. Its translation is CASSLPRGLAGSYNEQFF.

The rearrangement joins TRBV30 to TRBJ1-1; D is unresolved. Germline lookup yields CDR1 GTSNPN and CDR2 SVGIG (reference sequence). V was pared by 2 bases and J by 3 bases, with 10 bases between. This CDR3 contains 13 residues. CDR3 residues: CAWSIRGDTEAFF. The CDR3 nucleotides are TGTGCCTGGAGTATACGGGGTGACACTGAAGCTTTCTTT.

V gene TRBV6-6 combines with J gene TRBJ2-2, with 10 bases aligning to TRBD2. CDR1 is MNHNY and CDR2 is SVGAGI in the germline V gene (reference sequence). The V gene end was trimmed by 10 bases and the J gene end by 6 bases; junction bases not matched to a gene: 8. This CDR3 has 14 residues. CDR3 sequence reads: CATQREGRAGELFF. CDR3 DNA: TGTGCCACCCAGCGGGAGGGCCGAGCCGGGGAGCTGTTTTTT.

This clone has only one observation. The V call is TRBV6-6, the J call TRBJ2-7; D tentatively fits TRBD1 or TRBD2 (5 bases each). V lost 8 bases, J lost 4 bases, and 9 bases lay in between. Looked up from germline, CDR1 is MNHNY and CDR2 is SVGAGI (reference sequence). The CDR3 contains 11 residues. The CDR3 DNA is TGTGCCAGCCGTGAGGGGTACGAGCAGTACTTC. It encodes CASREGYEQYF.

The chain carries TRBV19 and TRBJ2-5, with 8 bases aligning to TRBD2. V shed 3 bases and J 5 bases; nucleotides not matched to a gene: 11. This CDR3 spans 16 amino acids. CDR1 LNHDA and CDR2 SQIVND come from the germline V gene (reference sequence). The CDR3: CASSIVSGTRGETQYF. In nucleotides, the CDR3 is TGTGCCAGTAGTATTGTGTCAGGGACTAGGGGGGAGACCCAGTACTTC.

A single count supports this clone. The gene calls are TRBV6-5 and TRBJ2-7, with D hard to call. Per the germline V gene, CDR1 is MNHEY and CDR2 is SVGAGI. This CDR3 spans 12 amino acids. The V end was cut by 4 bases, the J end by 2 bases, with 6 bases between. DNA for the CDR3: TGTGCCAGCAGTTCTCCTACCTACGAGCAGTACTTC. Translated, it gives CASSSPTYEQYF.

This clone has only one observation. The chain carries TRBV6-1 and TRBJ2-7; 9 positions match TRBD1. V lost 4 bases and J lost 2; bases outside the gene matches: 6. This CDR3 contains 15 residues. Germline V lookup: CDR1 MNHNS, CDR2 SASEGT. CDR3 loop: CASSAYGQGTYEQYF. In nucleotides, the CDR3 is TGTGCCAGCAGTGCCTACGGACAGGGGACCTACGAGCAGTACTTC.

This chain links TRBV10-2 with TRBJ2-5, with TRBD2 matching over 9 bases. CDR3 length: 13 residues. CDR1 and CDR2 from the germline V gene are WSHSY and SAAADI. The trim removed 6 bases at V and 4 bases at J, leaving 3 bases unmatched. CDR3 in amino acids: CASRLAGVETQYF. The CDR3 DNA is TGCGCCAGCAGATTAGCGGGAGTAGAGACCCAGTACTTC.

This chain links TRBV27 with TRBJ1-1; 8 nucleotides line up with TRBD1. V was clipped by 6 bases and J by 1 base; unmatched bases: 10. Germline assignment: CDR1 MNHEY and CDR2 SMNVEV (reference sequence). The length of the CDR3 is 16 residues. The CDR3 coding sequence is TGTGCCAGCAGCCCCAGGGGGCCCCTTTCGAACACTGAAGCTTTCTTT. Residues: CASSPRGPLSNTEAFF.

The rearrangement links TRBV5-6 to TRBJ2-1; TRBD1 agrees at 10 bases. Germline V gene lookup returns CDR1 SGHDT and CDR2 YYEEEE. The J segment lost 4 bases and the V segment lost 3 bases, leaving 4 bases of the junction unmatched. This CDR3 spans 15 amino acids. CDR3 coding DNA: TGTGCCAGCAGCTACCGGGACAGGGGTTACAATGAGCAGTTCTTC. Amino acids: CASSYRDRGYNEQFF.

This clone was detected only once. This specimen includes other DNA sequences encoding the same CDR3. CDR3 DNA: TGTGCCAGCAGCTTAACAGGGCTCTCCTACGAGCAGTACTTC. Its protein product is CASSLTGLSYEQYF. The chain recombines TRBV5-6 with TRBJ2-7; TRBD1 is a possible D gene (6 bases). V shed 2 bases and J shed 0 bases, with 9 bases lying between them. Per germline, CDR1 SGHDT and CDR2 YYEEEE. This CDR3 contains 14 residues.

V gene TRBV5-1 combines with J gene TRBJ2-3; 11 positions match TRBD2. Germline CDR1 reads SGHRS; CDR2 reads YFSETQ. This CDR3 is built from 17 residues. The junction had 12 bases not matched to a gene; V was cut back by 4 bases and J by 5 bases. This CDR3 is CASSPGTSGVSGDTQYF. In DNA, the CDR3 is TGCGCCAGCAGCCCTGGGACTAGCGGCGTCTCGGGAGATACGCAGTATTTT. Drawing the rest from reference TRBV5-1 and TRBJ2-3, the complete variable domain is KAGVTQTPRYLIKTRGQQVTLSCSPISGHRSVSWYQQTPGQGLQFLFEYFSETQRNKGNFPGRFSGRQFSNSRSEMNVSTLELGDSALYLCASSPGTSGVSGDTQYFGPGTRLTVL.

This sequence joins TRBV9 and TRBJ2-3, with TRBD2 matching over 7 bases. Germline CDR1 SGDLS, CDR2 YYNGEE. With 2 bases clipped from V and 0 bases from J, the junction kept 12 bases outside the gene matches. The CDR3 is 18 amino acids. CDR3 loop: CASSVGTTAALSTDTQYF. The CDR3 nucleotides read TGTGCCAGCAGCGTCGGGACTACCGCAGCTCTTAGCACAGATACGCAGTATTTT. The full variable domain, in which reference TRBV9 and TRBJ2-3 provide the parts outside the CDR3, is DSGVTQTPKHLITATGQRVTLRCSPRSGDLSVYWYQQSLDQGLQFLIQYYNGEERAKGNILERFSAQQFPDLHSELNLSSLELGDSALYFCASSVGTTAALSTDTQYFGPGTRLTVL.

The gene calls are TRBV6-1 and TRBJ1-1, with 9 positions matching TRBD1. V lost 3 bases to trimming and J lost 0 bases; unmatched junction nucleotides: 2. CDR1 and CDR2 from the germline V gene are MNHNS and SASEGT. The CDR3 totals 15 residues. The CDR3 nucleotides read TGTGCCAGCAGTGAGGGACAGGGCATGAACACTGAAGCTTTCTTT. This codes for CASSEGQGMNTEAFF.

This chain joins TRBV7-3 and TRBJ2-1; 7 bases are a match to TRBD2. J lost 8 bases, V lost 5 bases, and 15 bases had no gene match. The CDR3 consists of 16 residues. The germline CDR1 and CDR2 sequences are SGHTA and FQGTGA. CDR3 region: CASSPRGSGISDEQFF. The CDR3 DNA sequence: TGTGCCAGCAGCCCTCGGGGCAGCGGGATCAGCGATGAGCAGTTCTTC.